The 4 T cell receptor beta chains reported below all come from one sample, sequenced in a study of molecular identifiers for immune sequencing clone quantification. Each CDR3 protein is one row after TCRdb ran MiXCR on the PCR reads. The table has more than 450,000 distinct CDR3 sequences, 25% seen once. The sample comprised naive CD8+ T cells from blood, with Jurkat cell RNA spiked in. The subset is: FACS-sorted CD8+CD4-CCR7+CD45RA+ naive T cells. The receptor set was obtained from a human donor in good health. Some libraries in this study had Jurkat cell RNA spiked in.

In this sample, this clonotype turned up once. One end of the junction varies from germline; a read error may be responsible. The chain recombines TRBV4-3 with TRBJ2-3; 8 bases map to TRBD2. CDR3 length: 16 amino acids. Looked up from germline, CDR1 is LGHNA and CDR2 is YSLEER. DNA for the CDR3: TGCGTCAGCAGCCAAGATAAAGCGGGAGTGACAGATACGCAGTATTTT. It yields the protein CVSSQDKAGVTDTQYF.

This clonotype came up a few times. The genes are TRBV9 and TRBJ2-1; 8 nucleotides align to TRBD2. CDR3 length: 14 amino acids. In germline, CDR1 is SGDLS, CDR2 YYNGEE. The ends lost 4 bases at V and 5 bases at J; junction bases unmatched: 5. The CDR3 region has the DNA TGTGCCAGCAGCCCCTTTAGCGGGAACAATGAGCAGTTCTTC. Translated, it gives CASSPFSGNNEQFF.

Only a few counts were recorded for this clonotype. J is TRBJ2-3 and V is TRBV11-1; D remains unclear. With 3 bases removed from V and 2 bases from J, the gap between germline ends came to 12 bases. Germline V lookup: CDR1 SGHAT, CDR2 FQDESV (reference sequence). CDR3 length: 15 amino acids. As DNA, the CDR3 is TGTGCCAGCAGCTTCTTTCGGACGGCCACAGATACGCAGTATTTT. Its translation is CASSFFRTATDTQYF.

This clonotype occurred a few times. The chain uses TRBV19 and TRBJ2-7; TRBD2 is a possible D gene (5 bases). Germline V gene sequence: CDR1 LNHDA, CDR2 SQIVND (reference sequence). The CDR3 covers 14 residues. V was shortened by 5 bases and J by 3 bases, with 14 bases between the two germline ends. The CDR3 nucleotides are TGTGCCAGTAGTTCGGCTAGCCCAGACTACGAGCAGTACTTC. Translating it yields CASSSASPDYEQYF.